Here is one T cell receptor (beta chain) with its context. Its target antigen remains unknown. One base away lies a much larger clone, so this may be a sequencing read error. Including cysteine and phenylalanine, the CDR3 has 15 amino acids. The only DNA kept is the CDR3, 45 bases in frame from the first base. The germline V gene gives CDR1 as SGHTS and CDR2 as YDEGEE. The time point label here, explained by the study, means: newly diagnosed GD, antithyroid drugs for less than 3 months. For both TCR sequencing and RNA sequencing, RNA was extracted from PBMCs using TRIzol. Graves' disease was diagnosed according to American Thyroid Association guidelines. Patients were recruited from an endocrinology department in Xi'an, China. Each patient gave approximately 8.8 milliliters of peripheral blood, collected in an EDTA anticoagulant tube. PBMCs were isolated by Ficoll Paque Plus density gradient separation without further T cell sorting. An Agilent 2100 Bioanalyzer and agarose gel were used to check RNA quality, and a NanoDrop 2000 was used to measure RNA concentration.

Library preparation employed multiplex PCR. The sequencer was an Illumina HiSeq 4000. CDR3 regions were amplified by Arm-PCR with iRepertoire HTBI primers to construct TCR beta libraries. Before sequencing, the PCR products went through gel purification. In the paper's pipeline: Gene usage analysis of CDR3 amino acid clonotypes used the 62 TRBV and around 14 TRBJ segments found across samples. Filtered high-quality paired reads were merged into contigs using COPE and FqMerger. BLAST was used to align contigs to IMGT TRBV, TRBD and TRBJ reference genes, with CDR3 defined following IMGT. Any clonotype with a frequency above 0.1% was counted as a highly expanded clone. Shannon entropy served as the measure of repertoire diversity, while the Gini coefficient captured V-J evenness. Public clonotypes were defined as clonotypes shared by more than one individual. Using fastp trimming at Q25 and MiXCR clonotype assembly, TCRdb reanalyzed the public sequencing data and kept in-frame beta chains. Records with the same CDR3 protein are collapsed into one entry carrying the most frequent genes and DNA. These V and J calls originate from TCRdb's pipeline instead of the authors' own analysis. This sample is represented by hundreds of thousands of distinct CDR3 sequences; around 16% of them were singletons. The ten largest clones add up to more than 20% of the sample.

The sample is drawn from a study of regulatory T cells in long-lasting Graves disease (dated by TCRdb to the early 2020s). In terms of the full investigation: In the newly diagnosed Graves' disease group, patients had been taking antithyroid drugs for less than 3 months. A total of approximately 35 samples underwent TCR sequencing: about 13 from persistent and about 20 from newly diagnosed Graves' disease patients. The study was conducted in China and was registered as a clinical trial. This study used TCR sequencing and RNA sequencing of peripheral blood to compare persistent Graves' disease patients against newly diagnosed Graves' disease patients. Beyond this particular receptor, the publication reports: A larger number of public clonotypes was shared among persistent patients (approximately 2,600) than among newly diagnosed patients (about 990). As a limitation, the authors acknowledged that the small sample size may reduce accuracy. Because the primary lesion, thyroid tissue, could not be accessed, the study looked at peripheral blood alone. Sequencing and analysis were limited to the TCR beta chain. Compared with newly diagnosed patients, persistent Graves' disease patients had lower TCR Shannon entropy and fewer highly expanded clones, which suggests clonal expansion. TRBV28, TRBJ1-2 and TRBJ2-5 were preferentially used in persistent disease, while TRBV20-1 and TRBJ2-1 were favored in newly diagnosed disease.

Another study also made use of these data, one on T cells in Graves' hyperthyroidism and ophthalmopathy. Looking at the second paper: Stable Graves' hyperthyroidism was defined as no progression to ophthalmopathy during 18 months of follow-up. Hyperthyroidism patients were newly diagnosed, had a disease duration of under 2 months, and were aged 18 to 65 years. Any patient with an uncontrolled infection, another autoimmune disease, pregnancy or lactation was excluded. Diagnoses were established on the basis of clinical symptoms, serum thyroxine and TRAb, thyroid ultrasound, and orbital computed tomography. For the first round of RT-PCR on the TCR CDR3, the HTBI primer set was used together with the Qiagen OneStep RT-PCR kit. Blood samples also contained most of the expanded thyroid clonotypes (frequency above 0.001), which suggests that blood repertoires may reflect thyroid immune responses. Ophthalmopathy was separated from stable hyperthyroidism by a 13 V-J signature model, with approximately 89% sensitivity and about 81% specificity obtained in cross-validation and 80%/75% obtained in testing. In validation, the model predicted progression to ophthalmopathy a median of 6.5 months before onset, with about 67% sensitivity and 72.22% specificity. A discovery cohort of about a hundred patients, roughly 40 with Graves' ophthalmopathy and approximately 60 with stable Graves' hyperthyroidism, was used to find distinguishing TCR V-J signatures. Prospective prediction of ophthalmopathy was tested in an independent validation cohort of 18 to 20 hyperthyroidism patients and 15 to 17 patients who later progressed to ophthalmopathy. For training and testing, the 100 or so patients in the discovery cohort were randomly divided in a 7:3 ratio. In about 6 Graves' hyperthyroidism patients, the study also compared T-cell repertoires from thyroid tissue with T-cell repertoires from blood. After sampling, hyperthyroidism patients received methimazole starting at 30 mg daily, and ophthalmopathy patients received high-dose intravenous methylprednisolone. Libraries were constructed in a second round of multiplex PCR, after which size selection and purification were carried out. Libraries were sequenced paired-end with 100 bp reads on an Illumina HiSeq2000. Raw data were processed with SOAPnuke, discarding reads with adapters, uncalled bases, mean Phred below 15, or no exact constant-primer or identifier match. COPE v1.2.5 was used to merge high-quality paired reads, and clonotypes were defined as unique nucleotide sequences. Clonotypes were aligned to IMGT TRBV, TRBD and TRBJ reference segments using MiTCR v1.1. The analysis included only V-J combinations with a frequency above 0.0001, which together covered over 98% of the repertoires. A TCS score was defined as the ratio of F50 (clonal expansion) to E x V (chaos), with BLOSUM62-based TCRdist applied between CDR3 peptides within each V-J. Welch's t-statistics and random forest reduced fewer than 600 V-J features to some 14, which were used in a naive Bayes classifier (R e1071). Sample size was not statistically predetermined, and blinding of investigators to group allocation was not performed. The paper describes TCR Vbeta CDR3 sequencing of about 140 peripheral blood samples, made up of roughly 40 ophthalmopathy patients, approximately 76 hyperthyroidism patients and 17 progressor patients.

This sequence uses TRBV5-8 and TRBJ1-5, with the D gene too uncertain to name. The starting material was peripheral blood mononuclear cells (PBMCs), obtained at new diagnosis, from a patient treated with antithyroid drugs. This sequence originates from a woman aged 35-65 years with Graves disease. Donor details come from another sample of the same person, matched by shared clones. The CDR3: CASSKGGMSIQPQHF. The nucleotide sequence reads TGTGCCAGCAGTAAAGGCGGGATGAGCATTCAGCCCCAGCATTTT. Full variable domain (CDR3 extended with the reference TRBV5-8 and TRBJ1-5 proteins): EAGVTQSPTHLIKTRGQQATLRCSPISGHTSVYWYQQALGLGLQFLLWYDEGEERNRGNFPPRFSGRQFPNYSSELNVNALELEDSALYLCASSKGGMSIQPQHFGDGTRLSIL.